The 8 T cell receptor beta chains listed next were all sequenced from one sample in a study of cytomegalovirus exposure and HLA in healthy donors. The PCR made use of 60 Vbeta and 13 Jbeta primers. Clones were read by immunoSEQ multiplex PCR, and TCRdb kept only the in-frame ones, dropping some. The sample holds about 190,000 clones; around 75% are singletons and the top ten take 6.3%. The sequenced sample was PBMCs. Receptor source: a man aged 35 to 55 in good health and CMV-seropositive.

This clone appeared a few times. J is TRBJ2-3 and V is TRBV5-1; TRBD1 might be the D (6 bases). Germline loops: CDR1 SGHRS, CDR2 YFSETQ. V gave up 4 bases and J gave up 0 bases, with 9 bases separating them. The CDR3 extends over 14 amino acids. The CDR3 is CASSPGHSTDTQYF. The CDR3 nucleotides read TGCGCCAGCAGCCCGGGACACAGCACAGATACGCAGTATTTT.

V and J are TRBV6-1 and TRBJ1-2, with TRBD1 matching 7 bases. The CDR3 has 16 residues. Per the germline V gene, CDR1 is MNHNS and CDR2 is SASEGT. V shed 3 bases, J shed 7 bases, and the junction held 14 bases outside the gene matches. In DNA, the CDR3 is TGTGCCAGCAGTGAGGGACAGAACCCACGAATAGGTGGCTACACCTTC. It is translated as CASSEGQNPRIGGYTF.

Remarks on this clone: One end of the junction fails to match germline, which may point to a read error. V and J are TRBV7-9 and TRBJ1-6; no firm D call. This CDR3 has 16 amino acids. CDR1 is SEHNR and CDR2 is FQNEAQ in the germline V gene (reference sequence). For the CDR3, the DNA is TGTTCCAGCAGCCTAGAACAGCCTTCCTATAATTCACCCCTCCACTTT. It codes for CSSSLEQPSYNSPLHF.

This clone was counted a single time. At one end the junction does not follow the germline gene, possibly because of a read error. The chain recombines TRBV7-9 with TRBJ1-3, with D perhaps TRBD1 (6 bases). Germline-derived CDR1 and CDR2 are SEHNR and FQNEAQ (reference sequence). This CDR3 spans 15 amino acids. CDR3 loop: CSSSLNRETAYTIYF. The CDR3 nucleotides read TGTTCCAGCAGCTTAAACAGGGAGACGGCCTACACCATATATTTT.

In DNA, the CDR3 is TGTGCCAGCAGCCCCCCGGGATCGGAAAAACTGTTTTTT. This codes for CASSPPGSEKLFF. V and J are TRBV7-6 and TRBJ1-4; unclear D gene. The CDR3 loop spans 13 amino acids. CDR1 SGHVS and CDR2 FNYEAQ come from the germline V gene. Trimming cost V 5 bases and J 8 bases, with 12 bases left between them.

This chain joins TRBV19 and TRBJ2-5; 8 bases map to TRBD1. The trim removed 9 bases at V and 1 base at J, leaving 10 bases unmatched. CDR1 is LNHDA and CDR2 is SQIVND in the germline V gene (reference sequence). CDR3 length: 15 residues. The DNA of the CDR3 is TGTGCCAGCCACTCGGCCAGGGGGCCCCAAGAGACCCAGTACTTC. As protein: CASHSARGPQETQYF.

The CDR3 sequence is CASSQSGTTSGEQYF. The CDR3, as DNA: TGTGCCAGCAGCCAATCCGGGACTACATCAGGAGAGCAGTACTTC. This chain joins TRBV4-2 and TRBJ2-7; 7 bases align to TRBD2. CDR3 size: 15 residues. Germline V gene sequence: CDR1 LGHNA, CDR2 YNFKEQ. Trimming at V came to 2 bases and at J to 7 bases, leaving 11 bases not matched to a gene.

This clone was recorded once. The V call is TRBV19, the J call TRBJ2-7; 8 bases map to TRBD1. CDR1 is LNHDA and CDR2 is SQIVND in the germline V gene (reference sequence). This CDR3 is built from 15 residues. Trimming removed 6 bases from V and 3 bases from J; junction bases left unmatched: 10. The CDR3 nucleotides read TGTGCCAGTAGCCGCCCCGGACAGGGAATCTACGAGCAGTACTTC. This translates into CASSRPGQGIYEQYF.